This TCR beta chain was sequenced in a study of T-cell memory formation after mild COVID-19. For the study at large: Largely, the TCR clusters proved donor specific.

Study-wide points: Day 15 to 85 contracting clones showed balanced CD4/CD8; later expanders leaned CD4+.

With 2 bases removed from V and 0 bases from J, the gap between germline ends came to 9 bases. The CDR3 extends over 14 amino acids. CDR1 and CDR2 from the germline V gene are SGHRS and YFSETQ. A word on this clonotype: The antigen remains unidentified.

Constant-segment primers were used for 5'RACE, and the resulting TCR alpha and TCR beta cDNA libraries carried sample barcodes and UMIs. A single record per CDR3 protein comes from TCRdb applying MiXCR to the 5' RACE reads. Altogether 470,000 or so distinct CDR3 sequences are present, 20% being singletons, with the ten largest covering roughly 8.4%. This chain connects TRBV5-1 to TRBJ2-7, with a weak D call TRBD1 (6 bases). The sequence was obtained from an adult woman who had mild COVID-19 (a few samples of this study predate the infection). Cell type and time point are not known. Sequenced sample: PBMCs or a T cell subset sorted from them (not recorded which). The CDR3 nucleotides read TGCGCCAGCAGCTTTCGGGGACACTCCTACGAGCAGTACTTC. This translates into CASSFRGHSYEQYF.